This T cell receptor (beta chain) emerged from a study of chemoradiotherapy in HPV16-positive cancers. Study-wide context: Candidate HPV-specific clones and shared TCR motifs came from a couple of HPV16-positive patients.

Germline CDR1 and CDR2: SGDLS and YYNGEE. The CDR3 has 14 amino acids. Trimming took 3 bases from V and 7 from J; bases not matched to a gene: 9. Repeated repertoire sampling spanned the course of chemoradiotherapy. Some clones are missing from TCRdb's copy, which holds only in-frame ones; the method was immunoSEQ multiplex PCR. The table includes 50,000 to 55,000 clones, around nine tenths detected once. Of note for this clone: Its antigen is not identified.

General study findings and limits: During treatment, candidate HPV-specific clones and E7-related motifs expanded in tumor. The functional HPV-specific definition rests on just a couple of HPV16-positive patients.

The sample consisted of blood, taken from a patient who underwent chemoradiotherapy. The sequence was obtained from a human donor with HPV-associated anogenital cancer. The chain carries TRBV9 and TRBJ1-1; TRBD1 aligns across 7 bases. CDR3 nucleotides: TGTGCCAGCAGCGCCGGGACAGCAATATATGAAGCTTTCTTT. Translation: CASSAGTAIYEAFF.